This paragraph covers one T cell receptor (beta chain) sequence. The sample belongs to a study of blood T cell repertoires in COVID-19. Background on the study: Samples of COVID-19 (acute and convalescent) were obtained from the United States, Italy and Spain. T cells, B-cell-depleted T cells, or PBMCs provided the cDNA or gDNA that served as material.

Original handling: Estimation of nucleated cell counts was performed using reference gene primer amplification. Generated by immunoSEQ multiplex PCR, the TCRdb table keeps only in-frame clones and is missing some. V and J calls plus clone size are reproduced from that table; the DNA served to infer D and trimming. The table records 90,000 to 120,000 clones, about nine tenths of them present only once. Germline CDR1 is KGHDR and CDR2 is SFDVKD. V was clipped by 4 bases and J by 5 bases; unmatched bases: 6. The length of the CDR3 is 16 residues. The sample was peripheral blood. This clonotype was obtained from a man in his fifties or sixties with active or convalescent COVID-19. The chain has TRBV24-1 and TRBJ2-2; 10 bases agree with TRBD1. CDR3 region: CATSDLGTGVTGELFF. The CDR3 region has the DNA TGTGCCACCAGTGACCTCGGGACAGGGGTAACCGGGGAGCTGTTTTTT.